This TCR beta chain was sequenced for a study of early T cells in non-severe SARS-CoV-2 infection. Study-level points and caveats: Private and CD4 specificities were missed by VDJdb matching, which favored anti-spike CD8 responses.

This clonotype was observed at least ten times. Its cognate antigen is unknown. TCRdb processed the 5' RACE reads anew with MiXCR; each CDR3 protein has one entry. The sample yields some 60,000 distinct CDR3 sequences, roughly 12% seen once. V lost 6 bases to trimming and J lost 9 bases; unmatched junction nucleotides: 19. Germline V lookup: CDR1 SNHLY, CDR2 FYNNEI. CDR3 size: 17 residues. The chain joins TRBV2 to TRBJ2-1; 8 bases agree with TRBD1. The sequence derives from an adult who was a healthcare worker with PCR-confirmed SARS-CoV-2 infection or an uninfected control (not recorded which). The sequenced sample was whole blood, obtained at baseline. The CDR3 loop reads CASSHNPGQVQAIEQFF. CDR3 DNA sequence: TGTGCCAGCAGCCACAATCCGGGACAGGTACAAGCTATTGAGCAGTTCTTC.